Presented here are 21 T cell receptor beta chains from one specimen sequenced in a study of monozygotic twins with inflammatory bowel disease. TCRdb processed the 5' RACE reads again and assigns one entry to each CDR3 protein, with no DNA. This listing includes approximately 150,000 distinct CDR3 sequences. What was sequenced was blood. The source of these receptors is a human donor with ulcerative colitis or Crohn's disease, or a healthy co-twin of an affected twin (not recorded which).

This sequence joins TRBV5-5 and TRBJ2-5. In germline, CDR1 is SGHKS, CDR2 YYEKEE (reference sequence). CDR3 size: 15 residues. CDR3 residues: CASSLESRVQETQYF. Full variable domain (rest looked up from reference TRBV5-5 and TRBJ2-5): DAGVTQSPTHLIKTRGQQVTLRCSPISGHKSVSWYQQVLGQGPQFIFQYYEKEERGRGNFPDRFSARQFPNYSSELNVNALLLGDSALYLCASSLESRVQETQYFGPGTRLLVL.

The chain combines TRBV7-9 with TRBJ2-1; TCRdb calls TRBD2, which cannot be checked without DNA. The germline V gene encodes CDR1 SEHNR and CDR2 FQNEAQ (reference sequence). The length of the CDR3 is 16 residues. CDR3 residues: CASSSLGGRTYNDQFF. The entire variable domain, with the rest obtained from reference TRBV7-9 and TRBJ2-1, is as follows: DTGVSQNPRHKITKRGQNVTFRCDPISEHNRLYWYRQTLGQGPEFLTYFQNEAQLEKSRLLSDRFSAERPKGSFSTLEIQRTEQGDSAMYLCASSSLGGRTYNDQFFGPGTRLTVL.

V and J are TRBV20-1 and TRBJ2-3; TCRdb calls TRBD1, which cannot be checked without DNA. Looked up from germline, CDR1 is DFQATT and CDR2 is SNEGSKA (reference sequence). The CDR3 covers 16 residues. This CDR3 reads CSARDLWTGGPDTQYF.

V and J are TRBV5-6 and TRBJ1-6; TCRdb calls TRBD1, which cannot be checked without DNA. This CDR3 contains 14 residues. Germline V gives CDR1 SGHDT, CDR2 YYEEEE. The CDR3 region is CASSPATGTSPLHF.

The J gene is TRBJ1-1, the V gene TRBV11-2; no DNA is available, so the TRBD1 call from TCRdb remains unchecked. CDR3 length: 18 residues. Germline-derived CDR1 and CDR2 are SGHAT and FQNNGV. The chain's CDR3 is CASSLGGTGYTMKDEAFF.

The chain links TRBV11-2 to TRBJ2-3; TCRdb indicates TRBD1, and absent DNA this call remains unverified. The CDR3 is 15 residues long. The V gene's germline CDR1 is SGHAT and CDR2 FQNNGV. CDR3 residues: CASSLEPGSTDTQYF. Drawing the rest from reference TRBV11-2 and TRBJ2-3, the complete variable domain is EAGVAQSPRYKIIEKRQSVAFWCNPISGHATLYWYQQILGQGPKLLIQFQNNGVVDDSQLPKDRFSAERLKGVDSTLKIQPAKLEDSAVYLCASSLEPGSTDTQYFGPGTRLTVL.

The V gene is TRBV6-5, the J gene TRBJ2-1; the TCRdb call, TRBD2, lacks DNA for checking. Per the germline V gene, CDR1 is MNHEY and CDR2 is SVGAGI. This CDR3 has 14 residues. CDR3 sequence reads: CASSSPGLADEQFF.

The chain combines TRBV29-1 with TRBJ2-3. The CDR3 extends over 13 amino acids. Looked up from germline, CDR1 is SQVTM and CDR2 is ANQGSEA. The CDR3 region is CSVEATGTDTQYF.

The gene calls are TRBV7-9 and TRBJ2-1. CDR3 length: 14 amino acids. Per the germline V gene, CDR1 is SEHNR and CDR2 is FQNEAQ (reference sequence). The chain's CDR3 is CASSLAGSYNEQFF.

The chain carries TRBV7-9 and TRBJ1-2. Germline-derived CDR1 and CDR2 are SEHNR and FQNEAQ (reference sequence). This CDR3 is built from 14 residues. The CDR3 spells CASSLAGRVGGYTF.

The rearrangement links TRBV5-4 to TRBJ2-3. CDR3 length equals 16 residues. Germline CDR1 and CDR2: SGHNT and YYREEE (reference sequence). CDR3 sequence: CASSLGSGSSTDTQYF.

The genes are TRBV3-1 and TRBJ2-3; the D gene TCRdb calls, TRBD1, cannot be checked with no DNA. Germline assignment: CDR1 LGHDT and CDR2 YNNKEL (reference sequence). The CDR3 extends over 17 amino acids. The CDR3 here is CASSQRDRVGSTDTQYF.

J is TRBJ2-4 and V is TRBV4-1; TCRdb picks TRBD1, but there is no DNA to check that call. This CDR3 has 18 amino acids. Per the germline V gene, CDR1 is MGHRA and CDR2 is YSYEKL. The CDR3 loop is CASSQVPSQIGGEDIQYF.

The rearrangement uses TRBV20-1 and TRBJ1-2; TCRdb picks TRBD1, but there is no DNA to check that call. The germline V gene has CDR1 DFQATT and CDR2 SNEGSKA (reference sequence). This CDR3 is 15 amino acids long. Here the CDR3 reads CSARARGGGVGGYTF.

The CDR3 sequence is CASSSGTSGHRSYNEQFF. V usage is TRBV5-4 and J usage is TRBJ2-1; TCRdb reports TRBD2, a call that lacks DNA to check it against. Germline CDR1 and CDR2: SGHNT and YYREEE (reference sequence). CDR3 size: 18 residues.

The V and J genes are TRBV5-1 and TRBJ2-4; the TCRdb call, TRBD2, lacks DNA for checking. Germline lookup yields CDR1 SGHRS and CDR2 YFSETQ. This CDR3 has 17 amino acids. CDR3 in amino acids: CASSHPGLADGKNIQYF.

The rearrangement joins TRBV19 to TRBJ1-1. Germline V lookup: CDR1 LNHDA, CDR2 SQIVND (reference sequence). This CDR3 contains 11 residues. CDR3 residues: CASSVRDEAFF. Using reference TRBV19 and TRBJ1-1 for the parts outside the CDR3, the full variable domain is DGGITQSPKYLFRKEGQNVTLSCEQNLNHDAMYWYRQDPGQGLRLIYYSQIVNDFQKGDIAEGYSVSREKKESFPLTVTSAQKNPTAFYLCASSVRDEAFFGQGTRLTVV.

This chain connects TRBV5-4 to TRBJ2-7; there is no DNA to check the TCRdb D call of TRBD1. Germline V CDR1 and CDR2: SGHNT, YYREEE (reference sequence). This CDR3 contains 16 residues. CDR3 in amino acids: CAISWGTGASSYEQYF.

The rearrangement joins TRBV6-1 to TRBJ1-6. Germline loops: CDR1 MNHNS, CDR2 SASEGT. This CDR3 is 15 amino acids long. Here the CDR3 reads CASRETLSINSPLHF.

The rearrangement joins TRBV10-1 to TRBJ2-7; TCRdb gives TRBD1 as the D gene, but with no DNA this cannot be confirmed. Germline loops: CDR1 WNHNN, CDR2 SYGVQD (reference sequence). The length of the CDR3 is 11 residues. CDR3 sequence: CASSDRDEQYF.

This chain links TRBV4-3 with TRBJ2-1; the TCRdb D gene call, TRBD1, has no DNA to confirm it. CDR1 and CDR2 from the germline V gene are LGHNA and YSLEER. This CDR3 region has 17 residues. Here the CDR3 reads CASSQDLRDRRSGEQFF.